These 28 T cell receptor beta chains came from one sample sequenced in a study of CD8 T cells in Susac syndrome. Reverse transcription of roughly 0.5 to 1 ug RNA used random hexamers. TCRdb recomputed calls from the immunoSEQ multiplex PCR reads with MiXCR, one row per CDR3 protein. The table shows approximately 230,000 distinct CDR3 sequences, with around 93% occurring only once. Input material: CD4+ T cells from PBMCs. These receptors all stem from a human donor with multiple sclerosis.

This clonotype has only one observation. This chain connects TRBV11-2 to TRBJ2-7, with D possibly TRBD1 on 5 matching bases. Deletions cut 5 bases from V and 6 bases from J, with 17 bases between. The germline V gene encodes CDR1 SGHAT and CDR2 FQNNGV. The CDR3 totals 14 residues. In DNA, the CDR3 is TGTGCCAGCAGCGTTATTCCTTCCACAGGCGAGCAGTACGTC. Amino acids: CASSVIPSTGEQYV.

The genes are TRBV7-3 and TRBJ2-3, with D tentatively TRBD2 (5 bases). V was pared by 2 bases and J by 6 bases, with 15 bases between. Germline-derived CDR1 and CDR2 are SGHTA and FQGTGA. This CDR3 has 15 residues. CDR3 protein: CASSLSSYTGDTQYF. The CDR3 DNA sequence: TGTGCCAGCAGCTTATCTAGCTACACCGGGGATACGCAGTATTTT.

The chain couples TRBV7-9 to TRBJ2-5, with 7 nucleotides matching TRBD2. V shed 2 bases, J shed 5 bases, and the junction held 8 bases outside the gene matches. This CDR3 is 15 amino acids long. Germline V CDR1 and CDR2: SEHNR, FQNEAQ (reference sequence). The CDR3 protein is CASSLSAGVYETQYF. CDR3 bases: TGTGCCAGCAGCTTATCTGCGGGGGTTTATGAGACCCAGTACTTC. The variable domain in full, with the rest retrieved from reference TRBV7-9 and TRBJ2-5, is DTGVSQNPRHKITKRGQNVTFRCDPISEHNRLYWYRQTLGQGPEFLTYFQNEAQLEKSRLLSDRFSAERPKGSFSTLEIQRTEQGDSAMYLCASSLSAGVYETQYFGPGTRLLVL.

The chain employs TRBV4-1 and TRBJ2-7; unclear D gene. CDR1 MGHRA and CDR2 YSYEKL come from the germline V gene. Trimming took 2 bases from V and 6 from J, leaving 14 bases between them. This CDR3 spans 14 amino acids. CDR3 sequence reads: CASSQLASGSEQYV. The CDR3 nucleotides are TGCGCCAGCAGCCAACTTGCCTCCGGCTCCGAGCAGTACGTC.

Only one count was recorded for this clonotype. This sequence joins TRBV20-1 and TRBJ2-2; 14 bases are shared with TRBD2. From germline, CDR1 is DFQATT and CDR2 SNEGSKA (reference sequence). CDR3 length: 16 amino acids. Trimming cost V 2 bases and J 4 bases; bases outside gene matches: 3. The CDR3 is CSARPGLAGVTGELFF. The CDR3 DNA follows: TGCAGTGCTAGACCGGGACTAGCGGGAGTCACCGGGGAGCTGTTTTTT.

The rearrangement links TRBV20-1 to TRBJ1-6, with 10 bases matching TRBD1. The germline CDR1 and CDR2 sequences are DFQATT and SNEGSKA (reference sequence). This CDR3 spans 14 amino acids. V lost 5 bases to trimming and J lost 8 bases; unmatched junction nucleotides: 6. The chain's CDR3 is CSAHIGQGDSPLHF. The CDR3 nucleotides read TGCAGTGCTCACATCGGACAGGGGGATTCACCCCTCCACTTT.

V usage is TRBV2 and J usage is TRBJ2-2; 8 nucleotides agree with TRBD1. Germline CDR1 reads SNHLY; CDR2 reads FYNNEI. V lost 4 bases and J lost 3; bases outside the gene matches: 4. This CDR3 has 15 residues. The CDR3 loop reads CASSGDRRDTGELFF. Here the CDR3 DNA reads TGTGCCAGCAGTGGGGACAGGCGGGACACCGGGGAGCTGTTTTTT.

This chain joins TRBV5-1 and TRBJ1-1; D is uncertain. The germline CDR1 and CDR2 sequences are SGHRS and YFSETQ. The CDR3 length is 13 residues. Trimming took 0 bases from V and 4 from J, leaving 7 bases between them. The CDR3 loop is CASSLGQSTEAFF. The CDR3 bases are TGCGCCAGCAGCTTGGGACAAAGCACTGAAGCTTTCTTT.

Only one count was recorded for this clonotype. The chain recombines TRBV7-9 with TRBJ1-5; 11 bases are a match to TRBD1. Germline V gene sequence: CDR1 SEHNR, CDR2 FQNEAQ (reference sequence). V was clipped by 1 base and J by 5 bases; unmatched bases: 4. There are 16 residues in the CDR3. CDR3 DNA: TGTGCCAGCAGCTTAGGGGACAGGGGGTTTGATCAGCCCCAGCATTTT. The encoded protein is CASSLGDRGFDQPQHF.

The CDR3: CASSPRGHQETQYF. DNA for the CDR3: TGTGCCAGCTCACCAAGGGGACACCAAGAGACCCAGTACTTC. J is TRBJ2-5 and V is TRBV18, with D tentatively TRBD1 or TRBD2 (5 bases each). Per the germline V gene, CDR1 is KGHSH and CDR2 is LQKENI. The CDR3 has 14 amino acids. V lost 2 bases, J lost 0 bases, and 7 bases lay in between.

The chain employs TRBV12-2 and TRBJ1-2; TRBD1 is the table's D call, not checked against the DNA. TRBV12-2 is a documented pseudogene. The CDR3 length is 18 residues. The CDR3 bases are TGTGCAAGTCGTCACACCACAGGGGGTTATCGATCTAACTATGGCTACACCTTC. It is translated as CASRHTTGGYRSNYGYTF.

The chain links TRBV4-1 to TRBJ1-2; D is unresolved. V lost 4 bases and J 5 bases, leaving 11 bases between the germline ends. Germline V gives CDR1 MGHRA, CDR2 YSYEKL. The CDR3 has 13 amino acids. CDR3 protein: CASSPQDWYGYTF. CDR3 nucleotides: TGCGCCAGCAGCCCTCAGGATTGGTATGGCTACACCTTC.

The chain links TRBV10-3 to TRBJ2-2, with D possibly matching TRBD2 (6 bases). CDR1 is ENHRY, CDR2 SYGVKD, per germline. The CDR3 runs 16 residues. The V end was cut by 6 bases, the J end by 0 bases, with 14 bases between. The CDR3, as DNA: TGTGCCATCAGCCCTCCGGCGGGATCGAACACCGGGGAGCTGTTTTTT. It specifies CAISPPAGSNTGELFF.

The V call is TRBV6-1, the J call TRBJ1-3; tentative D call: TRBD1 (5 bases). Germline CDR1 is MNHNS and CDR2 is SASEGT. The CDR3 extends over 12 amino acids. V dropped 11 bases and J dropped 1 base, with 9 bases sitting between them. CDR3 loop: CAGGRSGNTIYF. The CDR3 coding sequence is TGTGCCGGGGGACGATCTGGAAACACCATATATTTT.

The gene calls are TRBV19 and TRBJ2-7, with D possibly matching TRBD1 (7 bases). CDR1 and CDR2 from the germline V gene are LNHDA and SQIVND (reference sequence). Trimming removed 3 bases at V and 3 bases at J, with 9 bases between. This CDR3 has 13 amino acids. The CDR3 sequence: CASSIQGGYEQYF. In nucleotides, the CDR3 is TGTGCCAGTAGTATCCAGGGGGGCTACGAGCAGTACTTC. The entire variable domain, with the rest obtained from reference TRBV19 and TRBJ2-7, is as follows: DGGITQSPKYLFRKEGQNVTLSCEQNLNHDAMYWYRQDPGQGLRLIYYSQIVNDFQKGDIAEGYSVSREKKESFPLTVTSAQKNPTAFYLCASSIQGGYEQYFGPGTRLTVT.

The rearrangement uses TRBV6-5 and TRBJ2-7, with D unresolved. The V and J ends lost 0 bases and 0 bases respectively, with 6 bases between them. The germline V gene encodes CDR1 MNHEY and CDR2 SVGAGI. The CDR3 consists of 14 residues. The CDR3: CASSYSAPSYEQYF. In DNA, the CDR3 is TGTGCCAGCAGTTACTCCGCGCCCTCCTACGAGCAGTACTTC.

The CDR3 sequence is CSVGTRRGYNEQFF. The DNA of the CDR3 is TGCAGCGTTGGCACTAGGCGGGGGTACAATGAGCAGTTCTTC. The genes are TRBV29-1 and TRBJ2-1; 7 bases fit TRBD2. This CDR3 has 14 amino acids. Germline V gives CDR1 SQVTM, CDR2 ANQGSEA. After removal of 4 bases from V and 4 bases from J, the junction contained 7 bases not matched to a gene.

The chain uses TRBV6-6 and TRBJ2-5, with TRBD1 identical over 8 bases. Germline CDR1 reads MNHNY; CDR2 reads SVGAGI (reference sequence). This CDR3 comprises 16 residues. J was trimmed by 1 base and V by 5 bases; bases with no gene match: 9. This chain's CDR3 is CASSHYGQGVQETQYF. The CDR3 DNA sequence: TGTGCCAGCAGTCATTACGGACAGGGCGTCCAAGAGACCCAGTACTTC.

The V and J genes are TRBV29-1 and TRBJ2-2; D might be TRBD1 or TRBD2, each matching 6 bases. V was cut by 7 bases and J by 5 bases, with 14 bases left in between. This CDR3 has 13 residues. From germline, CDR1 is SQVTM and CDR2 ANQGSEA. The CDR3 loop reads CSAGGQSTGELFF. The CDR3 region has the DNA TGCAGCGCTGGGGGGCAGAGTACCGGGGAGCTGTTTTTT.

The chain's CDR3 is CATGGSTGELFF. CDR3 DNA sequence: TGTGCCACCGGTGGTTCCACCGGGGAGCTGTTTTTT. This chain uses TRBV24-1 with TRBJ2-2, with unresolved D. V lost 9 bases and J 4 bases, leaving 8 bases between the germline ends. The length of the CDR3 is 12 residues. The germline gives CDR1 KGHDR, CDR2 SFDVKD.

The V call is TRBV6-5, the J call TRBJ1-2; tentative D call: TRBD1 (5 bases). V lost 4 bases and J 0 bases, leaving 12 bases between the germline ends. Germline CDR1 is MNHEY and CDR2 is SVGAGI. The CDR3 consists of 15 residues. In DNA, the CDR3 is TGTGCCAGCAGTTCAATGATGGGGCCTAACTATGGCTACACCTTC. This encodes CASSSMMGPNYGYTF.

The V call is TRBV12-3 or TRBV12-4, the J call TRBJ2-1; 12 positions match TRBD2. The V and J ends lost 4 bases and 4 bases, in that order; junction bases with no gene match: 5. This CDR3 has 16 amino acids. Here the CDR3 DNA reads TGTGCCAGCAGTTCACCTAGCGGGGGGGTATACAATGAGCAGTTCTTC. Its translation: CASSSPSGGVYNEQFF.

The V gene is TRBV3-1, the J gene TRBJ2-3; D is possibly TRBD1 or TRBD2 (5 bases each). The CDR3 loop spans 15 amino acids. Germline assignment: CDR1 LGHDT and CDR2 YNNKEL (reference sequence). V shed 4 bases and J shed 5 bases, with 16 bases lying between them. CDR3: CASSPRQGRGDTQYF. In DNA form, the CDR3 reads TGTGCCAGCAGCCCAAGGCAGGGACGAGGAGATACGCAGTATTTT.

The chain uses TRBV29-1 and TRBJ1-2; D is perhaps TRBD1 (5 bases). Per the germline V gene, CDR1 is SQVTM and CDR2 is ANQGSEA. Trimming stripped 3 bases from V and 4 bases from J, with 12 bases between. This CDR3 region has 13 residues. DNA of the CDR3: TGCAGCGTTGAGCTTCCGGGGACCTATGGCTACACCTTC. Encoded protein: CSVELPGTYGYTF.

This rearrangement joins TRBV5-4 to TRBJ2-7, with TRBD2 matching 9 bases. This CDR3 contains 15 residues. After removal of 4 bases from V and 0 bases from J, the junction contained 5 bases not matched to a gene. CDR1 is SGHNT and CDR2 is YYREEE in the germline V gene (reference sequence). In nucleotides, the CDR3 is TGTGCCAGCAGCCTCAGAGCGGGGGGCTCCTACGAGCAGTACTTC. This gives the protein CASSLRAGGSYEQYF.

The V and J genes are TRBV5-1 and TRBJ2-2, with D tentatively TRBD1 (6 bases). CDR3 size: 14 residues. CDR1 SGHRS and CDR2 YFSETQ come from the germline V gene. Between the trimmed V and J ends, which lost 4 bases and 6 bases, there was a span of 13 bases. The CDR3: CASSKQGLAGELFF. The CDR3 nucleotides read TGCGCCAGCAGCAAACAGGGTCTGGCCGGGGAGCTGTTTTTT.

This clonotype was observed a single time. The chain has TRBV4-1 and TRBJ2-5, with 9 nucleotides matching TRBD1. From germline, CDR1 is MGHRA and CDR2 YSYEKL. With 4 bases clipped from V and 2 bases from J, the junction kept 5 bases outside the gene matches. The CDR3 runs to 15 residues. The CDR3 coding sequence is TGCGCCAGCAGCCCCAAGGACAGGGGACAAGAGACCCAGTACTTC. It encodes CASSPKDRGQETQYF.

This chain uses TRBV4-1 with TRBJ1-5; D might be TRBD1 (5 bases). Trimming took 4 bases from V and 2 from J, leaving 15 bases between them. The CDR3 length is 16 residues. The germline CDR1 and CDR2 sequences are MGHRA and YSYEKL. The CDR3 DNA reads TGCGCCAGCAGCCCATTCACTAGGGGTGGCAATCAGCCCCAGCATTTT. Amino acid sequence: CASSPFTRGGNQPQHF.